This T cell receptor beta chain was sequenced for a study of T cells in Graves' hyperthyroidism and ophthalmopathy. From RNA transcripts, TCR beta CDR3 regions were amplified. First-round RT-PCR targeting the TCR CDR3 was performed with the HTBI primer set. Using its own MiXCR run on the multiplex PCR reads, TCRdb lists one record per CDR3 protein. The profile shows 300,000 to 400,000 distinct CDR3 sequences, around a sixth of them singletons. The study, taken as a whole, reports: Stable hyperthyroidism and ophthalmopathy were separated using 13 V-J signatures.

Graves' hyperthyroidism without ophthalmopathy progression within 18 months was termed stable. Recently diagnosed hyperthyroidism of less than 2 months' duration affected patients aged 18 to 65. Pregnant or lactating patients were excluded, as were those with uncontrolled infection or other autoimmune disease. The CDR3 is 14 residues long. The germline V gene has CDR1 KGHSH and CDR2 LQKENI. The ends lost 8 bases at V and 2 bases at J; junction bases unmatched: 7. This clonotype showed up many times. Its antigen is unknown. Input material: blood. This sequence joins TRBV18 and TRBJ2-3; 7 nucleotides line up with TRBD2. This clonotype was sampled from a woman in her forties or fifties with Graves' hyperthyroidism. The chain's CDR3 is CASTSQRDTDTQYF. The CDR3 bases are TGTGCCAGCACGTCGCAGCGGGACACAGATACGCAGTATTTT. Supplemented by reference TRBV18 and TRBJ2-3, the full variable domain reads NAGVMQNPRHLVRRRGQEARLRCSPMKGHSHVYWYRQLPEEGLKFMVYLQKENIIDESGMPKERFSAEFPKEGPSILRIQQVVRGDSAAYFCASTSQRDTDTQYFGPGTRLTVL.